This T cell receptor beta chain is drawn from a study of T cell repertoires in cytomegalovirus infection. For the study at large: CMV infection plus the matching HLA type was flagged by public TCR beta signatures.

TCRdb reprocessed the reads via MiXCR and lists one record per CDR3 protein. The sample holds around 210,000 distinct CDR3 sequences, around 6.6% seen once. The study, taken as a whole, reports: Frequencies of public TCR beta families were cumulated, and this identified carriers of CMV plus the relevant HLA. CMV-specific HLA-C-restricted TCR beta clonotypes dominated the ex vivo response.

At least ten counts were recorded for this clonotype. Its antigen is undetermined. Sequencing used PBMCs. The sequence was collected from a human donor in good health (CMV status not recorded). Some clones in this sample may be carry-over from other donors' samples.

The DNA of the CDR3 is TGCAGCGTTGAATTTGGGACAGGGAGTAGAGATACGCAGTATTTT. Its protein product is CSVEFGTGSRDTQYF. The rearrangement links TRBV29-1 to TRBJ2-3; 9 bases are shared with TRBD1. Germline trimming cut 2 bases from V and 5 bases from J; bases unmatched to any gene: 8. In germline, CDR1 is SQVTM, CDR2 ANQGSEA. The CDR3 loop spans 15 amino acids.